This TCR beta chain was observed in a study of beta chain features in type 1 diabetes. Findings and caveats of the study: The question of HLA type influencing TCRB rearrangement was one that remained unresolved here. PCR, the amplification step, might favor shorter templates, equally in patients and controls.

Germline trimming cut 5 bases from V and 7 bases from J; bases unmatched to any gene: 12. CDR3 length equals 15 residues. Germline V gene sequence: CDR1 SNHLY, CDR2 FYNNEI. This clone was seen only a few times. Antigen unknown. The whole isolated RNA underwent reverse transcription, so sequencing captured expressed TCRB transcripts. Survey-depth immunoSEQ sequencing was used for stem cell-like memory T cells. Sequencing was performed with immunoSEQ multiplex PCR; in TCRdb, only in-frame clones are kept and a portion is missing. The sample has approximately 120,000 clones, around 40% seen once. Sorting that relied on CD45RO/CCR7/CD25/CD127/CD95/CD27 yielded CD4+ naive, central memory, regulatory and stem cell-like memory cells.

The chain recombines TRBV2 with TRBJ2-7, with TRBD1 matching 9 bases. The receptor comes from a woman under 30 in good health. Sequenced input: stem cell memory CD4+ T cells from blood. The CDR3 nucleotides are TGTGCCAGCAGTTCTGGACAGGGGCTTTGGTGGGAGCAGTACTTC. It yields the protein CASSSGQGLWWEQYF.